The table lists the clone carrying this T cell receptor beta chain with many counts. Its antigen is still unknown. The use of a sample-barcoded 5' primer and a J-beta primer mix characterized a second PCR of about 7 to 12 cycles. TCRdb re-called the 5' RACE reads through MiXCR, storing one row per CDR3 protein. The repertoire includes approximately 810,000 distinct CDR3 sequences, more than 25% of them detected once, and 17% sits in the top ten. This sample was included in a study of blood T cells in healthy people across ages. Study outcomes and limitations: Researchers report that TCR beta diversity correlated strongly with naive T cell percentage.

Unmatched junction bases numbered 4, after V lost 2 bases and J lost 3 bases. Germline CDR1 reads KGHDR; CDR2 reads SFDVKD. The CDR3 has 15 residues. The individuals who served as donors were healthy Caucasians living in Russia, aged roughly 6 to 95. Total RNA extraction produced at least 5 micrograms (per sample) for the study. The TCR sequence derives from a woman aged 80 or over in good health. Sequencing was performed on blood. This chain connects TRBV24-1 to TRBJ2-7; TRBD1 agrees at 9 bases. The CDR3 reads CATSDSGTGSYEQYF. As DNA, the CDR3 is TGTGCCACCAGTGATTCCGGGACAGGGAGCTACGAGCAGTACTTC.